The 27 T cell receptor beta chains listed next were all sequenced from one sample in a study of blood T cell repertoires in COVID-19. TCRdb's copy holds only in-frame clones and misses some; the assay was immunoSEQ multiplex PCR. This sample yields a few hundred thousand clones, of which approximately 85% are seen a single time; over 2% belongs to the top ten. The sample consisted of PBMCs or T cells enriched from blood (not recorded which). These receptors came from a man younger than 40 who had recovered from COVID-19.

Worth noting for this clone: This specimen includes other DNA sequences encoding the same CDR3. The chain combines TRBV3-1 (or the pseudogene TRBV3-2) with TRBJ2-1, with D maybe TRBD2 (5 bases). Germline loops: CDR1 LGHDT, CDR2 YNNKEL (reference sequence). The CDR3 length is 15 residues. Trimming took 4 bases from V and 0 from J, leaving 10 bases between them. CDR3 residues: CASSPRRGSYNEQFF. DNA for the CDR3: TGTGCCAGCAGCCCCCGTCGGGGCTCCTACAATGAGCAGTTCTTC.

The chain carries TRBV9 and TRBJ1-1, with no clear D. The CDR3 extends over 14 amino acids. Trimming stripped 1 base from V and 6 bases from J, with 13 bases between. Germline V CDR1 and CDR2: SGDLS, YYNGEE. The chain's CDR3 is CASSVSGTRAEAFF. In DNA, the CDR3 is TGTGCCAGCAGCGTATCGGGTACTAGGGCTGAAGCTTTCTTT.

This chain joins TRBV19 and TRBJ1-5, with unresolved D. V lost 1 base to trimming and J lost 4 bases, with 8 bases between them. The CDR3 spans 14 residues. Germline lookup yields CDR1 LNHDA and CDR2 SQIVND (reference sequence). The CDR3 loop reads CASSIGPRNQPQHF. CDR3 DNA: TGTGCCAGTAGTATAGGTCCCCGGAATCAGCCCCAGCATTTT.

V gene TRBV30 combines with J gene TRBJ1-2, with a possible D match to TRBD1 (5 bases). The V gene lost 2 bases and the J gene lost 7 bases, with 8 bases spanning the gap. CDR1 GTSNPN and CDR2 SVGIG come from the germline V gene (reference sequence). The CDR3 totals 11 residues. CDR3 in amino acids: CAWSFRVGYTF. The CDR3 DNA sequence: TGTGCCTGGAGTTTCAGGGTTGGCTACACCTTC.

For the CDR3, the DNA is TGTGCCAGCAGCATAACTGGGTCTAGCTCCTATAATTCACCCCTCCACTTT. Its protein product is CASSITGSSSYNSPLHF. The chain combines TRBV2 with TRBJ1-6; D is ambiguous. CDR3 size: 17 residues. CDR1 and CDR2 (germline): SNHLY, FYNNEI. V was shortened by 6 bases and J by 0 bases, with 15 bases between the two germline ends.

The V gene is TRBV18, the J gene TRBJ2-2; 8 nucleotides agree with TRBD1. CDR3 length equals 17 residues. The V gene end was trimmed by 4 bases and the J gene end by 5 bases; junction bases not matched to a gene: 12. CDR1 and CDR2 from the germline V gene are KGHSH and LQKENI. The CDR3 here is CASSRGTGGEQTGELFF. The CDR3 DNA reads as TGTGCCAGCTCACGGGGCACAGGGGGAGAACAAACCGGGGAGCTGTTTTTT.

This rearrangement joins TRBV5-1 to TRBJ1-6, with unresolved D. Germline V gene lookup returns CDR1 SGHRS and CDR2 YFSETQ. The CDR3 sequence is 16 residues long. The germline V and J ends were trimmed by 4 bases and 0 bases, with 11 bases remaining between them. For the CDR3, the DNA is TGCGCCAGCAGCGAAACTCCGAGCTCCTATAATTCACCCCTCCACTTT. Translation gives CASSETPSSYNSPLHF.

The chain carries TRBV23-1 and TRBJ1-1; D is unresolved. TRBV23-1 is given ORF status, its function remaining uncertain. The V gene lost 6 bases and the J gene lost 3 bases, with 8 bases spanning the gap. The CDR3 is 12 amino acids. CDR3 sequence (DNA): TGCGCCAGCAGACCCGACTACACTGAAGCTTTCTTT. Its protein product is CASRPDYTEAFF.

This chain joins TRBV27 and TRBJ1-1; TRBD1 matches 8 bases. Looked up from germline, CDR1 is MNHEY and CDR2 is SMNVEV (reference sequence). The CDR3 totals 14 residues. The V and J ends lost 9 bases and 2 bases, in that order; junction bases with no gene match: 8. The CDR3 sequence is CASWRTGRNTEAFF. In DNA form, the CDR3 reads TGTGCCAGTTGGAGGACAGGGAGAAACACTGAAGCTTTCTTT.

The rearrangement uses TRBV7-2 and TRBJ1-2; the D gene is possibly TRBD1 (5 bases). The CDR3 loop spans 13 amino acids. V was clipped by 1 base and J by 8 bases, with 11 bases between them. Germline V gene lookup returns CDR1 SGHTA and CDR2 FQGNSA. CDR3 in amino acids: CASSLVLGVGYTF. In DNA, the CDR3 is TGTGCCAGCAGCTTAGTTTTAGGGGTCGGCTACACCTTC.

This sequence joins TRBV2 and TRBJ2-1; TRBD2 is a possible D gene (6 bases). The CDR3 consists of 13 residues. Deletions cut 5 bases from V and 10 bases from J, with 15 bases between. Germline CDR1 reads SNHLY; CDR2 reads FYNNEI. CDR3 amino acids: CASSLSSVGEQFF. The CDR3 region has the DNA TGTGCCAGCAGTTTATCTAGCGTAGGGGAGCAGTTCTTC. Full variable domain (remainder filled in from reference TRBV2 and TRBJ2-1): EPEVTQTPSHQVTQMGQEVILRCVPISNHLYFYWYRQILGQKVEFLVSFYNNEISEKSEIFDDQFSVERPDGSNFTLKIRSTKLEDSAMYFCASSLSSVGEQFFGPGTRLTVL.

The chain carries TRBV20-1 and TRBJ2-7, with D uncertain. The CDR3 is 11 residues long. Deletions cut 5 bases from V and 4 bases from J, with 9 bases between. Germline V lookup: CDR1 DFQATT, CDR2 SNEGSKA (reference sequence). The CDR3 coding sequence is TGCAGTGCTGCTCGCGAATACGAGCAGTACTTC. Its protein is CSAAREYEQYF.

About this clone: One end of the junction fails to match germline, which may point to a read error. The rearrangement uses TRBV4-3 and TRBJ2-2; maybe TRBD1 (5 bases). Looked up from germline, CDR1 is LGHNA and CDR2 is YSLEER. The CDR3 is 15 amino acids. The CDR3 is CASSQEHRNPGELFF. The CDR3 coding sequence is TGCGCCAGCAGCCAAGAGCACAGGAACCCCGGGGAGCTGTTTTTT.

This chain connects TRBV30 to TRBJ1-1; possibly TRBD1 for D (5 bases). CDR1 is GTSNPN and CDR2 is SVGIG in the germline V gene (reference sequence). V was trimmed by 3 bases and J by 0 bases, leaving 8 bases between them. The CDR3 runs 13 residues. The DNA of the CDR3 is TGTGCCTGGAGGCCGGGGGTGAACACTGAAGCTTTCTTT. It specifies CAWRPGVNTEAFF.

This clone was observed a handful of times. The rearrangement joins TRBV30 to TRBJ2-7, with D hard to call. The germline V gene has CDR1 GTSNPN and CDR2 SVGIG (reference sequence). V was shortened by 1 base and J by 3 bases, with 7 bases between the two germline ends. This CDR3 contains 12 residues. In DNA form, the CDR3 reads TGTGCCTGGAGTGCTATCTTCTACGAGCAGTACTTC. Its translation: CAWSAIFYEQYF. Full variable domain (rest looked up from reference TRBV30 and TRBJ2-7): SQTIHQWPATLVQPVGSPLSLECTVEGTSNPNLYWYRQAAGRGLQLLFYSVGIGQISSEVPQNLSASRPQDRQFILSSKKLLLSDSGFYLCAWSAIFYEQYFGPGTRLTVT.

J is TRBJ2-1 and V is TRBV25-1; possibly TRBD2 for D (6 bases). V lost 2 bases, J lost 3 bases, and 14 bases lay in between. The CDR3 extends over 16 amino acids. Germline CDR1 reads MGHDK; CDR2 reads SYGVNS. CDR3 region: CASSEGRGRNYNEQFF. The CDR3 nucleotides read TGTGCCAGCAGTGAAGGGCGGGGAAGAAACTACAATGAGCAGTTCTTC. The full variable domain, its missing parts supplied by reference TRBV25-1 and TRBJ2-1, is EADIYQTPRYLVIGTGKKITLECSQTMGHDKMYWYQQDPGMELHLIHYSYGVNSTEKGDLSSESTVSRIRTEHFPLTLESARPSHTSQYLCASSEGRGRNYNEQFFGPGTRLTVL.

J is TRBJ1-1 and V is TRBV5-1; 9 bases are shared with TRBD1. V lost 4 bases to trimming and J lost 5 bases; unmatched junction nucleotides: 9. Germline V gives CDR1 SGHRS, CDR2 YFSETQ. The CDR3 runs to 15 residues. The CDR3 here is CASSKAGTGSTEAFF. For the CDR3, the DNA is TGCGCCAGCAGCAAGGCCGGGACAGGGAGTACTGAAGCTTTCTTT. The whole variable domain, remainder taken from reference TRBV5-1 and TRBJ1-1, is KAGVTQTPRYLIKTRGQQVTLSCSPISGHRSVSWYQQTPGQGLQFLFEYFSETQRNKGNFPGRFSGRQFSNSRSEMNVSTLELGDSALYLCASSKAGTGSTEAFFGQGTRLTVV.

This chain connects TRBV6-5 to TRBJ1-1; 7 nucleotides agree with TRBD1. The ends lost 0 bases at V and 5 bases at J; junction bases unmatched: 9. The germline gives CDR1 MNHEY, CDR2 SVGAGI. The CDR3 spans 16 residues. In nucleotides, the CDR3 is TGTGCCAGCAGTTACTCGAAGGGGGCGCTGAGGACTGAAGCTTTCTTT. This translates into CASSYSKGALRTEAFF.

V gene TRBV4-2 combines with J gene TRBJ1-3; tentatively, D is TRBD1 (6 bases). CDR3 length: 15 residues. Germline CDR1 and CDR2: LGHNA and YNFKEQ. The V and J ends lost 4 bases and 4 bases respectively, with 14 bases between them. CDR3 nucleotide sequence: TGTGCCAGCAGCCGATCCGGGACATACGGAAACACCATATATTTT. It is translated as CASSRSGTYGNTIYF.

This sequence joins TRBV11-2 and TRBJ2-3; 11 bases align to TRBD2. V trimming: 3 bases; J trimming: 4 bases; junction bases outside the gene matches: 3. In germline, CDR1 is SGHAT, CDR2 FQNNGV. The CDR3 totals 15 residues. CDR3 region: CASSLIAGGADTQYF. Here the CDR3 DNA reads TGTGCCAGCAGCTTGATAGCGGGGGGGGCAGATACGCAGTATTTT.

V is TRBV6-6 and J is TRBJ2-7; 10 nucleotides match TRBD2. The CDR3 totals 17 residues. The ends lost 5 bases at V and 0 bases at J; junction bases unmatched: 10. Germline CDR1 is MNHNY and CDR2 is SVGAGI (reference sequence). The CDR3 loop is CASSRDGAGGSSYEQYF. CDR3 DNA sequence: TGTGCCAGCAGTCGGGACGGAGCGGGGGGGAGCTCCTACGAGCAGTACTTC.

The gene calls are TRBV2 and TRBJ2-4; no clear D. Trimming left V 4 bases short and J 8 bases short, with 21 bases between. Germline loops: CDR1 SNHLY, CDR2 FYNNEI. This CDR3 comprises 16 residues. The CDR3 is CASSARLGRGGDIQYF. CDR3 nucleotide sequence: TGTGCCAGCAGTGCTCGTCTAGGCCGCGGCGGTGACATTCAGTACTTC. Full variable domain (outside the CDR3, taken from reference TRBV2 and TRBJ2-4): EPEVTQTPSHQVTQMGQEVILRCVPISNHLYFYWYRQILGQKVEFLVSFYNNEISEKSEIFDDQFSVERPDGSNFTLKIRSTKLEDSAMYFCASSARLGRGGDIQYFGAGTRLSVL.

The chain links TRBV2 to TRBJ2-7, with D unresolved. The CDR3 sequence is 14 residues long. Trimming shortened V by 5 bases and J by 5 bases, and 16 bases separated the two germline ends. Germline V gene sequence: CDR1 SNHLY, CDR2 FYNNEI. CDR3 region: CASSPLLVANEQYF. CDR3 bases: TGTGCCAGCAGTCCCCTGCTGGTAGCAAACGAGCAGTACTTC.

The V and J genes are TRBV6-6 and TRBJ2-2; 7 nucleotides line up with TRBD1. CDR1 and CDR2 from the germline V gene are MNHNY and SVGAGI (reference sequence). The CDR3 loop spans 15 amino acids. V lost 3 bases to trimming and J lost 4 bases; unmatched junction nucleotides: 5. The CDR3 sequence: CASSYRGRGTGELFF. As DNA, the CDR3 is TGTGCCAGCAGTTATAGGGGGCGCGGCACCGGGGAGCTGTTTTTT.

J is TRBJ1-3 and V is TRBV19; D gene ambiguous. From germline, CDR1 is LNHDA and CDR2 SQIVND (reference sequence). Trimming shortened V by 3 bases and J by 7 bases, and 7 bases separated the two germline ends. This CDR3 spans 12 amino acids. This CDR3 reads CASSMGPNTIYF. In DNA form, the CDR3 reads TGTGCCAGTAGTATGGGCCCGAACACCATATATTTT.

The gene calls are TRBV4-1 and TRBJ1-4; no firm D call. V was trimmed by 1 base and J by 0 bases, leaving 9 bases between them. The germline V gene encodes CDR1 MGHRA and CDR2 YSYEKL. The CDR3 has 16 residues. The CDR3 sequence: CASSQVAPATNEKLFF. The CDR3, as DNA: TGCGCCAGCAGCCAAGTCGCGCCTGCAACTAATGAAAAACTGTTTTTT.

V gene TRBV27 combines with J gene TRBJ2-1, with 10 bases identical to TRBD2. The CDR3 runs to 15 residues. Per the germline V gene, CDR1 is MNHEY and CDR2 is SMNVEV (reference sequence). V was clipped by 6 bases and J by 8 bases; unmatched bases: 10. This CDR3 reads CASRNSGGQGDEQFF. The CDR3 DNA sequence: TGTGCCAGCAGGAATAGCGGGGGGCAAGGGGATGAGCAGTTCTTC.